A selection of T cell receptor beta chains follows, all from one sample in a study of neoadjuvant anti-PD-1 for oral cavity cancer. Data came from immunoSEQ multiplex PCR; TCRdb stores just in-frame clones and leaves some out. This table holds 24,000 or so clones, 25% to 30% found once. This specimen consisted of tumor tissue, obtained after nivolumab (anti-PD-1) treatment. These receptors were obtained from a person between 35 and 79 years old with oral cavity squamous cell carcinoma. Both conserved end residues are part of each CDR3. D genes are given only for firm matches. Size is stated for part of the rows, as once, few or many counts, or as a class when the clone is expanded.

D,size,V,length,J,CDR3,DNA
-,-,TRBV7-9,12,TRBJ1-2,CASSLGQYGYTF,TGTGCCAGCAGCTTAGGGCAGTATGGCTACACCTTC
-,-,TRBV29-1,12,TRBJ2-5,CSVTSGGETQYF,TGCAGCGTTACCTCCGGAGGAGAGACCCAGTACTTC
TRBD1,-,TRBV28,19,TRBJ1-2,CASSFPPSGTGFSNYGYTF,TGTGCCAGCAGTTTTCCCCCCTCCGGGACAGGTTTTTCTAACTATGGCTACACCTTC
-,-,TRBV5-6,14,TRBJ2-7,CASSLGSGGGEQYF,TGTGCCAGCAGCCTAGGATCCGGGGGAGGCGAGCAGTACTTC
-,few,TRBV5-1,13,TRBJ1-3,CASSSGDGNTIYF,TGCGCCAGCAGCTCGGGGGACGGAAACACCATATATTTT
-,-,TRBV4-1,15,TRBJ1-2,CASSLLPGGFYGYTF,TGCGCCAGCAGCCTCCTGCCGGGGGGGTTCTATGGCTACACCTTC
-,few,TRBV30,13,TRBJ1-5,CAFTRYSNQPQHF,TGTGCCTTTACGAGGTATAGCAATCAGCCCCAGCATTTT
-,-,TRBV4-1,13,TRBJ2-7,CASSPMGRGEQYF,TGCGCCAGCAGCCCTATGGGACGGGGTGAGCAGTACTTC
TRBD1,few,TRBV30,17,TRBJ1-1,CAWSVQFGGQTNTEAFF,TGTGCCTGGAGTGTACAATTCGGGGGACAGACGAACACTGAAGCTTTCTTT
-,few,TRBV27,13,TRBJ1-1,CASSLRGSTEAFF,TGTGCCAGCAGTTTACGTGGCAGCACTGAAGCTTTCTTT
-,few,TRBV4-1,15,TRBJ2-7,CASSRGTPGIDEQYF,TGCGCCAGCAGCCGAGGGACCCCGGGCATCGACGAGCAGTACTTC
TRBD1,few,TRBV7-9,16,TRBJ1-3,CASSLRQGYSGNTIYF,TGTGCCAGCAGCTTAAGACAGGGCTACTCTGGAAACACCATATATTTT
-,few,TRBV6-6,15,TRBJ1-4,CASSSSHGNNEKLFF,TGTGCCAGCAGTTCCTCCCACGGGAATAATGAAAAACTGTTTTTT
-,-,TRBV7-8,15,TRBJ1-2,CASSSSRRSASGYTF,TGTGCCAGCAGCTCATCGCGCAGGTCCGCCTCTGGCTACACCTTC
-,few,TRBV6-5,14,TRBJ1-1,CASSLGGLAGEAFF,TGTGCCAGCAGTTTGGGAGGGCTGGCCGGAGAAGCTTTCTTT
-,-,TRBV27,14,TRBJ1-2,CASSLRGRNYGYTF,TGTGCCAGCAGTTTAAGGGGCCGGAACTATGGCTACACCTTC
TRBD1,-,TRBV19,15,TRBJ1-1,CASRASTGGGGEAFF,TGTGCCAGTAGGGCCTCGACAGGGGGCGGAGGTGAAGCTTTCTTT
TRBD2,-,TRBV27,14,TRBJ2-5,CASKTAGAQETQYF,TGTGCCAGCAAGACAGCGGGAGCCCAAGAGACCCAGTACTTC
-,many,TRBV27,13,TRBJ1-5,CASSLMGSQPQHF,TGTGCCAGCAGTTTAATGGGGAGTCAGCCCCAGCATTTT
TRBD2,few,TRBV19,19,TRBJ2-1,CASSIKLAGGLSSYNEQFF,TGTGCCAGTAGTATAAAACTAGCGGGGGGGCTGAGCTCCTACAATGAGCAGTTCTTC
TRBD2,-,TRBV15,16,TRBJ2-2,CATSKPAGGRTGELFF,TGTGCCACCAGCAAGCCAGCGGGGGGCCGAACCGGGGAGCTGTTTTTT
TRBD2,many,TRBV30,15,TRBJ2-1,CAWSVISGVYNEQFF,TGTGCCTGGAGTGTGATTAGCGGGGTGTACAATGAGCAGTTCTTC
TRBD1,-,TRBV7-6,18,TRBJ2-6,CASSLGFTGVSGANVLTF,TGTGCCAGCAGCTTGGGGTTCACAGGGGTCTCTGGGGCCAACGTCCTGACTTTC
-,many,TRBV19,12,TRBJ1-1,CASSWSSTEAFF,TGTGCCAGTAGTTGGTCCAGCACTGAAGCTTTCTTT
-,few,TRBV7-9,15,TRBJ1-1,CASSLAGLGQGEAFF,TGTGCCAGCAGCTTAGCGGGGCTAGGTCAGGGGGAAGCTTTCTTT
-,few,TRBV9,14,TRBJ1-2,CASSPSRVNYGYTF,TGTGCCAGCAGCCCTAGTCGAGTAAACTATGGCTACACCTTC
-,few,TRBV27,13,TRBJ1-5,CASSFSSNQPQHF,TGTGCCAGCAGTTTCTCGAGCAATCAGCCCCAGCATTTT
-,many,TRBV4-1,14,TRBJ1-2,CASSQDGGGRGYTF,TGCGCCAGCAGCCAAGACGGGGGAGGGCGCGGCTACACCTTC
-,few,TRBV2,15,TRBJ2-2,CASVDGNTNTGELFF,TGTGCCAGTGTTGACGGGAACACGAACACCGGGGAGCTGTTTTTT
-,-,TRBV7-2,13,TRBJ1-5,CASSPEGNQPQHF,TGTGCCAGCAGCCCAGAGGGCAATCAGCCCCAGCATTTT
-,-,TRBV25-1,11,TRBJ1-2,CASGRNYGYTF,TGTGCCAGCGGCCGTAACTATGGCTACACCTTC
-,few,TRBV19,14,TRBJ1-1,CASSMKAGTTEAFF,TGTGCCAGTAGTATGAAGGCAGGGACCACTGAAGCTTTCTTT
TRBD2,-,TRBV5-1,16,TRBJ2-3,CASSLLAGASTDTQYF,TGCGCCAGCAGCTTGTTAGCGGGGGCTTCCACAGATACGCAGTATTTT
TRBD1,-,TRBV9,14,TRBJ1-4,CASSEGAFNEKLFF,TGTGCCAGCAGCGAGGGGGCCTTTAATGAAAAACTGTTTTTT
TRBD2,-,TRBV7-9,19,TRBJ2-2,CASKRSGLAGAGYTGELFF,TGTGCCAGCAAGAGATCTGGACTAGCGGGAGCGGGGTACACCGGGGAGCTGTTTTTT
TRBD1,many,TRBV4-1,15,TRBJ2-7,CASSSGDRGSYEQYF,TGCGCCAGCAGCTCCGGGGACAGGGGCTCCTACGAGCAGTACTTC
-,-,TRBV11-2,14,TRBJ2-1,CASSFDSSYNEQFF,TGTGCCAGCAGCTTTGACAGCTCCTACAATGAGCAGTTCTTC
-,-,TRBV7-2,15,TRBJ1-2,CASSLSRAIYYGYTF,TGTGCCAGCAGCTTGTCCAGGGCTATATACTATGGCTACACCTTC
TRBD1,-,TRBV5-8,14,TRBJ2-7,CASSLDGQGYEQYF,TGTGCCAGCAGCTTGGACGGACAGGGCTACGAGCAGTACTTC
-,few,TRBV19,14,TRBJ1-4,CASRRQDFSEKLFF,TGTGCCAGTAGACGACAGGACTTTAGTGAAAAACTGTTTTTT
-,few,TRBV2,11,TRBJ1-1,CASSDGTEAFF,TGTGCCAGCAGTGATGGCACTGAAGCTTTCTTT
-,few,TRBV4-1,14,TRBJ2-3,CASSHPLRRDTQYF,TGCGCCAGCAGCCATCCATTGAGGAGAGATACGCAGTATTTT
-,-,TRBV6-1,15,TRBJ1-2,CASSTGSGLNYGYTF,TGTGCCAGCAGTACAGGGTCGGGGCTGAACTATGGCTACACCTTC
TRBD1,few,TRBV11-2,16,TRBJ1-6,CASSLGRGGIYSPLHF,TGTGCCAGCAGCTTAGGACGAGGGGGCATTTATTCACCCCTCCACTTT
-,-,TRBV7-8,15,TRBJ2-3,CASSLGWEDTDTQYF,TGTGCCAGCAGCTTAGGGTGGGAGGACACAGATACGCAGTATTTT
-,-,TRBV5-1,15,TRBJ1-3,CASSFGGLSGNTIYF,TGCGCCAGCAGCTTCGGGGGCCTCTCTGGAAACACCATATATTTT
-,few,TRBV10-2,12,TRBJ1-2,CASRTDSYGYTF,TGCGCCAGCAGGACTGACAGCTATGGCTACACCTTC
TRBD1,few,TRBV12-5,14,TRBJ1-2,CASGLGVQGFGYTF,TGTGCTAGTGGTTTAGGGGTACAGGGGTTTGGCTACACCTTC
-,many,TRBV2,12,TRBJ2-2,CASSDERVGLFF,TGTGCCAGCAGTGACGAGCGGGTAGGGCTGTTTTTT
-,many,TRBV7-2,13,TRBJ2-1,CASSFGPNNEQFF,TGTGCCAGCAGCTTCGGGCCTAATAATGAGCAGTTCTTC
TRBD2,few,TRBV5-4,16,TRBJ2-4,CASSFGGGLAKNIQYF,TGTGCCAGCAGCTTTGGGGGGGGACTAGCCAAAAACATTCAGTACTTC
-,few,TRBV7-3,13,TRBJ2-7,CASSPDRSREQYF,TGTGCCAGCAGCCCCGACAGGAGCCGGGAGCAGTACTTC
-,-,TRBV30,13,TRBJ1-4,CAWSVGLVEKLFF,TGTGCCTGGAGTGTAGGGCTCGTTGAAAAACTGTTTTTT
TRBD1,few,TRBV10-2,14,TRBJ1-5,CASSETAGGQPQHF,TGCGCCAGCAGTGAGACGGCAGGGGGTCAGCCCCAGCATTTT